The entry below gives a single T cell receptor (beta chain) sequence along with its context. Its antigen is currently unknown. Collection occurred without any documented infections or immune events in donors. These data belong to a study of identifying expanded T cells in peripheral blood. Study-wide results and limits: Roughly 1.2 clones differed between technical replicates, versus 16.4 and 19 over time. Variance in clone template counts between roughly two-week samples significantly increased with total template count across all healthy donors.

CDR1 and CDR2 (germline): SGHDT, YYEEEE. The length of the CDR3 is 15 residues. V was cut by 4 bases and J by 3 bases, with 14 bases left in between. The data were produced by immunoSEQ multiplex PCR, yet TCRdb's version contains in-frame clones alone and is incomplete. Of about 85,000 clones in the sample, approximately 90% are singletons; the top ten hold roughly 19%. Sequenced material: blood. V is TRBV5-6 and J is TRBJ2-4; tentatively, D is TRBD2 (7 bases). The TCR sequence derives from a person aged 18 to 69 in good health. CDR3 coding DNA: TGTGCCAGCAGCCTAGGGGGGGCCGGCAAAAACATTCAGTACTTC. It translates to CASSLGGAGKNIQYF.